This T cell receptor (beta chain) was retrieved from a study of early T cells in non-severe SARS-CoV-2 infection. This clonotype was seen at least ten times. In germline, CDR1 is DFQATT, CDR2 SNEGSKA (reference sequence). The trim removed 5 bases at V and 2 bases at J, leaving 8 bases unmatched. This CDR3 contains 15 residues. Unique molecular identifier tags were affixed to discrete cDNA molecules. TCRdb called the 5' RACE reads again in MiXCR, with one record for every CDR3 protein. There are 25,000 to 40,000 distinct CDR3 sequences in the sample; less than 7% occur only once, and about a fifth lies in the top ten.

The sample comprised whole blood. The J gene is TRBJ2-3, the V gene TRBV20-1, with 9 nucleotides matching TRBD2. This TCR came from an adult who was a healthcare worker with PCR-confirmed SARS-CoV-2 infection or an uninfected control (not recorded which). The CDR3 bases are TGCAGTGCTGGAGTAGCGGGAGACGCCACAGATACGCAGTATTTT. This sequence encodes CSAGVAGDATDTQYF.